The entry below describes one T cell receptor (beta chain). V lost 3 bases, J lost 1 base, and 2 bases stayed unmatched. The CDR3 length is 14 residues. Germline-derived CDR1 and CDR2 are LGHDT and YNNKEL (reference sequence). These data belong to a study of blood T cell repertoires in COVID-19. Background on the study: Spain, Italy and the United States supplied samples that represented acute and convalescent COVID-19. T cells, B-cell-depleted T cells, or PBMCs provided the cDNA or gDNA that served as material.

In the study's own analysis: How many nucleated cells were present was estimated from reference gene primer amplification. Measured with immunoSEQ multiplex PCR; TCRdb has only the in-frame clones, and not every one. The DNA was the basis for D and trimming; V, J and clone size are from that table. Here the sample spans 150,000 to 200,000 clones, around 84% being singletons. Sequencing input: peripheral blood. This sequence originates from a woman between 65 and 79 years old with COVID-19, enrolled during active disease. The rearrangement joins TRBV3-1 (or the pseudogene TRBV3-2) to TRBJ2-5; 7 bases fit TRBD1. CDR3 protein: CASSQRGRQETQYF. The CDR3 DNA reads TGTGCCAGCAGCCAGAGGGGGCGCCAAGAGACCCAGTACTTC.